The rows below give T cell receptor beta chains drawn from one sample of a study of pediatric ulcerative colitis. Here immunoSEQ multiplex PCR was the method, and the copy in TCRdb shows in-frame clones only, minus some. The sample lists about 60,000 clones; 85% to 90% were seen once. Sequencing used blood. These receptors were collected from a boy younger than 18 who was a control in a study of pediatric ulcerative colitis. Both conserved end residues are part of each CDR3. The D gene is left open where the match is weak. Part of the rows lack a size; the others show once, few, many or a class for expanded clones.

TRBJ2-7 | - | TRBV6-1 | - | TGTGCCAGCAGTTACGGGCACGAGCAGTACTTC | CASSYGHEQYF
TRBJ1-2 | - | TRBV5-4 | TRBD1 | TGTGCCAGCAGCCGCGACAGGGTAATTAACTATGGCTACACCTTC | CASSRDRVINYGYTF
TRBJ2-6 | - | TRBV6-5 | - | TGTGCCAGCAGTCCAGCCACCTCTGGGGCCAACGTCCTGACTTTC | CASSPATSGANVLTF
TRBJ1-2 | - | TRBV14 | TRBD1 | TGTGCCAGCAGCCGCGAGACAGGGTCTTATGGCTACACCTTC | CASSRETGSYGYTF
TRBJ1-6 | - | TRBV4-2 | TRBD1 | TGTGCCAGCAGCCTGGGGGACAGGGATAATTCACCCCTCCACTTT | CASSLGDRDNSPLHF
TRBJ2-7 | - | TRBV2 | TRBD2 | TGTGCCAGCAGGTTGCGGGGGACCTCCTACGAGCAGTACTTC | CASRLRGTSYEQYF
TRBJ2-7 | - | TRBV19 | TRBD1 | TGTGCCAGTAGTGGACAGGGCCGTGGGGCCTACGAGCAGTACTTC | CASSGQGRGAYEQYF
TRBJ1-1 | - | TRBV18 | TRBD1 | TGTGCCAGCTCACCAGGGGACAGGGAGGCAGCTTTCTTT | CASSPGDREAAFF
TRBJ2-7 | - | TRBV6-5 | TRBD1 | TGTGCCAGCAGTTACCAGGGACAGGGGTCCTCCTACGAGCAGTACTTC | CASSYQGQGSSYEQYF
TRBJ2-2 | once | TRBV5-6 | - | TGTGCCAGCACCGACACTAAGAGAGGGGAGCTGTTTTTT | CASTDTKRGELFF
TRBJ2-7 | - | TRBV28 | - | TGTGCCAGCAGTTCGCCGGGACGGTTTTCCTACGAGCAGTACTTC | CASSSPGRFSYEQYF
TRBJ2-1 | - | TRBV12-5 | TRBD2 | TGTGCTAGTGTTAGACGGGGAGGGATGTCCTACAATGAGCAGTTCTTC | CASVRRGGMSYNEQFF
TRBJ1-2 | few | TRBV4-1 | - | TGCGCCAGCAGCCAAGATCTGCCAGGGAACTATGGCTACACCTTC | CASSQDLPGNYGYTF
TRBJ2-3 | - | TRBV18 | - | TGTGCCAGCTCCCCAATTCAAGATACGCAGTATTTT | CASSPIQDTQYF
TRBJ1-2 | - | TRBV19 | - | TGTGCCAGTAACGAACAGCTTAACTATGGCTACACCTTC | CASNEQLNYGYTF
TRBJ1-2 | - | TRBV29-1 | - | TGCAGCGCTGGGGCTCGAGCCTATGGCTACACCTTC | CSAGARAYGYTF
TRBJ1-2 | - | TRBV10-3 | - | TGTGCCATCACCAGTGTATTGGGCTCATCAGATGGCTACACCTTC | CAITSVLGSSDGYTF
TRBJ2-3 | - | TRBV7-9 | TRBD2 | TGTGCCAGCAGCTCCGCATTGACTAGCGGGAACGCAGATACGCAGTATTTT | CASSSALTSGNADTQYF
TRBJ2-3 | - | TRBV28 | TRBD2 | TGTGCCAGCAGGCCCTTGGGCGGGAGGGCCGGAACGCAGTATTTT | CASRPLGGRAGTQYF
TRBJ1-2 | few | TRBV6-5 | TRBD1 | TGTGCCAGCATCTCAGGGGGCTTCGGGAATGGCTACACCTTC | CASISGGFGNGYTF
TRBJ1-1 | few | TRBV27 | - | TGTGCCAGCAGTCCGACCGGGAGTTACACTGAAGCTTTCTTT | CASSPTGSYTEAFF
TRBJ2-5 | - | TRBV6-6 | - | TGTGCCAGCAGTTACTCCCAAGAGACCCAGTACTTC | CASSYSQETQYF
TRBJ2-5 | - | TRBV7-9 | TRBD2 | TGTGCCAGCAGCCCTGGGACTAGCGACCAAGAGACCCAGTACTTC | CASSPGTSDQETQYF
TRBJ1-1 | - | TRBV6-6 | - | TGTGCCAGCAGTTACGGCCCCTCTGAAGCTTTCTTT | CASSYGPSEAFF
TRBJ2-2 | - | TRBV5-1 | - | TGCGCCAGCAGCTTAGGACAGAACACCGGGGAGCTGTTTTTT | CASSLGQNTGELFF
TRBJ2-7 | once | TRBV7-9 | TRBD2 | TGTGCCAGCACCGGGACTAGCGGGAACGAGCAGTACTTC | CASTGTSGNEQYF
TRBJ1-5 | few | TRBV5-6 | TRBD1 | TGTGCCAGCAGCTCGGGGACAGGGGAGGGAGGACAGCCCCAGCATTTT | CASSSGTGEGGQPQHF
TRBJ2-7 | - | TRBV19 | - | TGTGCCAGTAGTATTGCAGGGGGGTCCTCCGAGCAGTACTTC | CASSIAGGSSEQYF
TRBJ2-7 | once | TRBV10-1 | TRBD2 | TGCGCCAGCAGTGACTCTAGCGGGCGCTCCTACGAGCAGTACTTC | CASSDSSGRSYEQYF
TRBJ2-5 | - | TRBV4-1 | TRBD2 | TGCGCCAGCAGCCAGGGCCCGACTAGCGGATACAAGGCCCAGTACTTC | CASSQGPTSGYKAQYF
TRBJ2-6 | - | TRBV7-3 | - | TGTGCCAGCAGCTTAACTGATAGCTCTGGGGCCAACGTCCTGACTTTC | CASSLTDSSGANVLTF
TRBJ2-3 | once | TRBV10-3 | - | TGTGCCATCAGTGAGGTTAACTCGGGCACAGATACGCAGTATTTT | CAISEVNSGTDTQYF
TRBJ1-1 | - | TRBV7-9 | - | TGTGCCAGCAGCCTACAGGAAGAGGGCACTGAAGCTTTCTTT | CASSLQEEGTEAFF
TRBJ2-5 | - | TRBV28 | TRBD2 | TGTGCCACAGGACTAGCAAGTTGGCAAGAGACCCAGTACTTC | CATGLASWQETQYF
TRBJ1-1 | - | TRBV5-1 | TRBD1 | TGCGCCAGCAGCCGAATATCGGACAGGGTGGGAGGTAACGGCACTGAAGCTTTCTTT | CASSRISDRVGGNGTEAFF
TRBJ2-5 | - | TRBV27 | TRBD1 | TGTGCCAGCAGTCCCGCCGGACAGGACCAAGAGACCCAGTACTTC | CASSPAGQDQETQYF
TRBJ2-3 | - | TRBV7-3 | - | TGTGCCAGCAGTGGCCTAGGACAGAAGTCTTCTAGCACAGATACGCAGTATTTT | CASSGLGQKSSSTDTQYF
TRBJ1-1 | - | TRBV19 | - | TGTGCCAGTAGTATAAAAGTGCATGGGCAGGGATGGGGCACTGAAGCTTTCTTT | CASSIKVHGQGWGTEAFF
TRBJ2-7 | - | TRBV5-1 | - | TGCGCCAGCAGCCGAGTTATTGGAGCGGAAAACGAGCAGTACTTC | CASSRVIGAENEQYF
TRBJ1-5 | few | TRBV19 | - | TGTGCCAGTAGTCCGCCGGGTCGGAGCAATCAGCCCCAGCATTTT | CASSPPGRSNQPQHF
TRBJ1-1 | - | TRBV4-3 | - | TGCGCCAGCAGCCAAGCTACAGAGAACACTGAAGCTTTCTTT | CASSQATENTEAFF
TRBJ1-5 | - | TRBV21-1 | - | TGTGCCAGCAGCAAAGCGCTTTTGTACCGAGGTGGCAATCAGCCCCAGCATTTT | CASSKALLYRGGNQPQHF
TRBJ1-3 | - | TRBV21-1 | - | TGTGCCAGCAGCAAGGGACAGGTTACCAGTTCTGGAAACACCATATATTTT | CASSKGQVTSSGNTIYF
TRBJ2-1 | - | TRBV4-3 | TRBD1 | TGCGCCAGCAGCCAAGACGGGGACAGTTACAATGAGCAGTTCTTC | CASSQDGDSYNEQFF
TRBJ2-3 | - | TRBV9 | - | TGTGCCAGCAGCGTAGCCATCCAGAGAGATACGCAGTATTTT | CASSVAIQRDTQYF
TRBJ2-5 | - | TRBV9 | - | TGTGCCAGCAGCGTAGCTCCGGAAGAAGAGACCCAGTACTTC | CASSVAPEEETQYF
TRBJ2-7 | few | TRBV28 | - | TGTGCCAGCAGTACACGCCACTACGAGCAGTACTTC | CASSTRHYEQYF
TRBJ2-6 | - | TRBV5-6 | - | TGTGCCAGCAGCTTAGGGGACGTCCTGACTTTC | CASSLGDVLTF
TRBJ2-3 | - | TRBV5-4 | TRBD2 | TGTGCCAGCAGCTCTACCATAGCGGGAGGGCTGGATACGCAGTATTTT | CASSSTIAGGLDTQYF
TRBJ2-2 | once | TRBV9 | - | TGTGCCAGCACCCCTCATTTGGTGGAGTCCAACACCGGGGAGCTGTTTTTT | CASTPHLVESNTGELFF
TRBJ2-3 | - | TRBV7-2 | - | TGTGCCAGCAGCCCCCCTAGCACAGATACGCAGTATTTT | CASSPPSTDTQYF
TRBJ1-4 | - | TRBV9 | - | TGTGCCAGCAGCGCCCGGACAGCCGAAAAACTGTTTTTT | CASSARTAEKLFF
TRBJ1-5 | few | TRBV5-8 | - | TGTGCCAGCAGCTTGGTTAACCCCCTCTCGTGGGCATTTGAACAGCCCCAGCATTTT | CASSLVNPLSWAFEQPQHF
TRBJ2-2 | - | TRBV15 | TRBD1 | TGTGCCACCATACGGGACAGGGGGATCATCGGGGAGCTGTTTTTT | CATIRDRGIIGELFF